This T cell receptor (beta chain) appears in the sequencing data of a study of regulatory T cells in long-lasting Graves disease. Findings and caveats of the study: Accuracy may have been reduced by the small sample size.

Sample time point: newly diagnosed GD, antithyroid drugs for less than 3 months. Extracted RNA from PBMCs served as the source of the TCR library. In this cohort, patients came from an endocrinology department located in Xi'an, China. The sample holds many counts of this clonotype. Its matching antigen is unknown. Building of the TCR beta libraries involved iRepertoire HTBI primers and Arm-PCR of CDR3 regions. In TCRdb, the multiplex PCR reads were re-called with MiXCR into one record per CDR3 protein. Here the sample spans over 450,000 distinct CDR3 sequences, around 12% being singletons. The same data also went into a second study, on T cells in Graves' hyperthyroidism and ophthalmopathy. This second report adds: Orbital computed tomography, thyroid ultrasound, serum thyroxine and TRAb, and clinical symptoms together informed the diagnoses.

This sample comprised peripheral blood mononuclear cells (PBMCs), obtained at new diagnosis, from a patient treated with antithyroid drugs. The clonotype originates from a woman aged 25 to 39 with Graves disease.

CDR3 residues: CASRPGDRVRYGYTF. The CDR3 bases are TGTGCCAGCAGGCCTGGGGACAGGGTTAGGTATGGCTACACCTTC. This chain links TRBV27 with TRBJ1-2, with 9 bases aligning to TRBD1. CDR3 length: 15 residues. Unmatched junction bases numbered 10, after V lost 6 bases and J lost 5 bases. Looked up from germline, CDR1 is MNHEY and CDR2 is SMNVEV (reference sequence).